Below are 7 T cell receptor beta chains sequenced from a single sample in a study of early T cells in non-severe SARS-CoV-2 infection (dated by TCRdb to the early 2020s). Library generation was performed with 5' RACE. Sequencing relied on a NextSeq 500. TCRdb trimmed the raw reads at Q25, called clones with MiXCR and kept productive beta chains. One record per CDR3 amino acid sequence lists the most common genes and DNA. Across this sample there are over 75,000 distinct CDR3 sequences, with approximately 15% seen only once. The ten largest clonotypes hold about 5.5% of the sample. Input material: whole blood. The receptor source for this set is an adult who was a healthcare worker with PCR-confirmed SARS-CoV-2 infection or an uninfected control (not recorded which).

Points on this clonotype: The junction differs from germline at one of its ends, possibly a read error. V gene TRBV9 combines with J gene TRBJ2-7; D ambiguous. The CDR3 consists of 14 residues. Germline V lookup: CDR1 SGDLS, CDR2 YYNGEE. CDR3 residues: CASSPRIVTYKQYF. Written as DNA, the CDR3 is TGTGCCAGCAGCCCCAGGATCGTTACCTACAAGCAGTACTTC.

This chain links TRBV19 with TRBJ2-7; D not certain. CDR3 size: 10 residues. V was clipped by 8 bases and J by 6 bases, with 8 bases between them. The V gene's germline CDR1 is LNHDA and CDR2 SQIVND (reference sequence). In nucleotides, the CDR3 is TGTGCCAGTGACGAGAGCGAGCAGTACTTC. This translates into CASDESEQYF.

This clonotype has just a few counts. The chain uses TRBV6-1 and TRBJ1-6; 12 bases line up with TRBD1. The CDR3 has 15 amino acids. Losses at the gene ends were 8 bases for V and 7 bases for J; bases not matched to a gene: 6. Germline CDR1 and CDR2: MNHNS and SASEGT. Here the CDR3 DNA reads TGTGCCAGCGTGGGACAGGGGGCTTCGAATTCACCCCTCCACTTT. It yields the protein CASVGQGASNSPLHF.

J is TRBJ2-1 and V is TRBV14; D is unclear. This CDR3 is built from 15 residues. In germline, CDR1 is SGHDN, CDR2 FVKESK. The V end was cut by 4 bases, the J end by 1 base, with 11 bases between. CDR3 bases: TGTGCCAGCAGCCTATTAGAAAGTTCCTACAATGAGCAGTTCTTC. Encoded protein: CASSLLESSYNEQFF.

V usage is TRBV2 and J usage is TRBJ2-7, with 11 bases that match TRBD2. The junction had 3 bases not matched to a gene; V was cut back by 3 bases and J by 2 bases. CDR3 length equals 15 residues. Germline V gives CDR1 SNHLY, CDR2 FYNNEI. The CDR3 spells CASSEGLAATYEQYF. The CDR3 region has the DNA TGTGCCAGCAGTGAGGGACTAGCGGCCACCTACGAGCAGTACTTC. Based on the CDR3 plus reference TRBV2 and TRBJ2-7, the full variable domain is EPEVTQTPSHQVTQMGQEVILRCVPISNHLYFYWYRQILGQKVEFLVSFYNNEISEKSEIFDDQFSVERPDGSNFTLKIRSTKLEDSAMYFCASSEGLAATYEQYFGPGTRLTVT.

CDR3 DNA: TGTGCCAGCAGCTTGCAGGGTAGAGAGACCCAGTACTTC. Translating it yields CASSLQGRETQYF. The chain carries TRBV5-4 and TRBJ2-5; D possibly corresponds to TRBD1 (5 bases). Trimming removed 1 base at V and 4 bases at J, with 8 bases between. In germline, CDR1 is SGHNT, CDR2 YYREEE (reference sequence). The CDR3 is 13 residues long.

This clonotype has more than one count but fewer than ten. The chain carries TRBV6-6 and TRBJ2-5; TRBD1 is a possible D gene (6 bases). With 2 bases removed from V and 4 bases from J, the gap between germline ends came to 8 bases. CDR1 and CDR2 from the germline V gene are MNHNY and SVGAGI (reference sequence). The CDR3 is made up of 13 amino acids. CDR3 sequence: CASSYVRGETQYF. The CDR3 coding sequence is TGTGCCAGCAGTTACGTCAGGGGAGAGACCCAGTACTTC.